These T cell receptor beta chains were read from a single sample in a study of cytomegalovirus exposure and HLA in healthy donors. Produced via immunoSEQ multiplex PCR; TCRdb's table is partial and in-frame only. The repertoire holds about 150,000 clones, approximately 90% seen once, with less than 8% in the top ten. Sequencing was carried out using PBMCs. The receptors originated from a woman under 40 in good health and CMV-seropositive. CDR3s include the opening cysteine and the closing phenylalanine or tryptophan. The order of the fields is V gene, clone size, D gene, J gene, CDR3 DNA, CDR3 protein. A D gene is named only where the DNA matches it firmly. The size field is filled for only some rows; it gives once, few, many or a size class.

>TRBV7-8|-|-|TRBJ1-5
TGTGCCAGCAGCTCCTATTCTCGTCAGCCCCAGCATTTT
CASSSYSRQPQHF
>TRBV2|-|TRBD2|TRBJ2-7
TGTGCCAGCAGACTAGCGGGGACCTACGAGCAGTACTTC
CASRLAGTYEQYF
>TRBV7-2|-|-|TRBJ1-2
TGTGCCAGCAGCTTAGGCGGGACGGTCCCCACCCTCTATGGCTACACCTTC
CASSLGGTVPTLYGYTF
>TRBV6-1|-|TRBD1|TRBJ1-2
TGTGCCAGCAGTGAAGGGACAGGGCACGGTGGCTACACCTTC
CASSEGTGHGGYTF
>TRBV5-1|-|-|TRBJ2-6
TGCGCCAGCAGCTTGGCCCCCCAGGGCACCTCTGGGGCCAACGTCCTGACTTTC
CASSLAPQGTSGANVLTF
>TRBV6-6|-|-|TRBJ1-5
TGTGCCAAAACCCCTACAGGGAATAGCAATCAGCCCCAGCATTTT
CAKTPTGNSNQPQHF
>TRBV10-3|-|TRBD1|TRBJ2-3
TGTGCCATCAGTAAGGGGACAGAGGGAGATACGCAGTATTTT
CAISKGTEGDTQYF
>TRBV5-1|-|TRBD1|TRBJ2-7
TGCGCCAGCAGCTCCTCGGGCAGGGGGTTTGACGAGCAGTACTTC
CASSSSGRGFDEQYF
>TRBV13|-|-|TRBJ2-7
TGTGCCAGCAGCTTAGGGAAAAGGGACACCTACGAGCAGTACTTC
CASSLGKRDTYEQYF
>TRBV18|-|-|TRBJ1-1
TGTGCCAGCTCAGGAACGGGGGGGCTGAACACTGAAGCTTTCTTT
CASSGTGGLNTEAFF
>TRBV2|-|-|TRBJ1-1
TGTGCCAGCAGTCAAGTCGGGGGTATGGGAAACACTGAAGCTTTCTTT
CASSQVGGMGNTEAFF
>TRBV29-1|-|-|TRBJ1-4
TGCAGCGTCCTAACAGGGCAAGGAACGTTTTTT
CSVLTGQGTFF
>TRBV18|once|-|TRBJ1-2
TGTGCCAGCTCACCACGTACCTCCGAGGGCTACACCTTC
CASSPRTSEGYTF
>TRBV5-1|-|TRBD2|TRBJ2-1
TGCGCCAGCAGTCAGTACACTAGCGGGCACTACAATGAGCAGTTCTTC
CASSQYTSGHYNEQFF
>TRBV15|-|TRBD1|TRBJ1-5
TGTGCCACCAGCAGAGATCTGGGGGGACAGGCGACAAACGTCCCCCAGCATTTT
CATSRDLGGQATNVPQHF
>TRBV18|once|TRBD1|TRBJ1-2
TGTGCCAGCTCACTGAGGACAGGTCATGACTATGGCTACACCTTC
CASSLRTGHDYGYTF
>TRBV15|-|TRBD2|TRBJ2-3
TGTGCCACCAGCCCCTCGCGGGGGAAGTGGGATACGCAGTATTTT
CATSPSRGKWDTQYF
>TRBV27|-|-|TRBJ2-6
TGTGCCAGCAGTTTATACGGCTCTGGGGCCAACGTCCTGACTTTC
CASSLYGSGANVLTF
>TRBV27|-|-|TRBJ2-5
TGTGCCAGCAGTTCCCAGCGGTTTCGAGAGACCCAGTACTTC
CASSSQRFRETQYF
>TRBV7-9|-|TRBD2|TRBJ2-3
TGTGCCAGCAGCCGGACTAGCGGGGGGTCTAGCACAGATACGCAGTATTTT
CASSRTSGGSSTDTQYF
>TRBV28|-|TRBD2|TRBJ2-1
TGTGCCAGCAGGAAACCCGGGGGGGCAGATGAGCAGTTCTTC
CASRKPGGADEQFF
>TRBV11-2|-|TRBD1|TRBJ2-4
TGTGCCAGCAGCCTCCACAGGGGCTCCTCAGCCAAAAACATTCAGTACTTC
CASSLHRGSSAKNIQYF
>TRBV18|-|TRBD1|TRBJ1-2
TGTGCCAGCTCACCACGGACAGGGTATGGTGGCTACACCTTC
CASSPRTGYGGYTF
>TRBV6-1|-|TRBD2|TRBJ2-2
TGTGCCAGCAGTGGCCTCGCGGGGGGCGCGACCGGGGAGCTGTTTTTT
CASSGLAGGATGELFF
>TRBV5-1|-|-|TRBJ2-2
TGCGCCAGCAGCCCCGGCAGGAGCGGGACCGGGGAGCTGTTTTTT
CASSPGRSGTGELFF
>TRBV5-4|-|TRBD2|TRBJ2-3
TGTGCCAGCAGCAGGACTAGCGGATACACAGATACGCAGTATTTT
CASSRTSGYTDTQYF
>TRBV19|-|-|TRBJ2-3
TGTGCCAGTAATCGGCGGGGGCAGAGCACAGATACGCAGTATTTT
CASNRRGQSTDTQYF
>TRBV5-1|-|-|TRBJ1-6
TGCGCCAGCAGCTTGAGTGTTAGGGGTTCACCCCTCCACTTT
CASSLSVRGSPLHF
>TRBV29-1|-|TRBD2|TRBJ2-3
TGCAGCGTTCTAGCGGGGTCTAGCACAGATACGCAGTATTTT
CSVLAGSSTDTQYF
>TRBV6-5|-|TRBD2|TRBJ2-7
TGTGCCAGCAGTTGCGGACTAGCGGACGAGCAGTACTTC
CASSCGLADEQYF
>TRBV2|-|-|TRBJ1-1
TGTGCCAGCATAAGAGTCGGGGAGACTGAAGCTTTCTTT
CASIRVGETEAFF
>TRBV28|-|-|TRBJ2-5
TGTGCCAGCAGCAGCTTGACGGCCGCGGAAGAGACCCAGTACTTC
CASSSLTAAEETQYF
>TRBV29-1|-|-|TRBJ1-2
TGCAGCGCCAACCCCGGGTCCTATGGCTACACCTTC
CSANPGSYGYTF
>TRBV6-1|-|TRBD1|TRBJ1-5
TGTGCCAGCGGATACAGGGGTCGCAATCAGCCCCAGCATTTT
CASGYRGRNQPQHF
>TRBV2|-|TRBD2|TRBJ2-7
TGTGCCAGTCACGAGACTAGCGGGAGTTACGAGCAGTACTTC
CASHETSGSYEQYF
>TRBV2|-|TRBD2|TRBJ2-7
TGTGCCAGCAGTGGCCCCCTCACTAGCGGGAACGAGCAGTACTTC
CASSGPLTSGNEQYF
>TRBV2|-|-|TRBJ1-1
TGTGCCAGCAGTGAACACACTATTGAAGCTTTCTTT
CASSEHTIEAFF
>TRBV5-4|-|TRBD1|TRBJ2-4
TGTGCCAGCAGCTCCGGGGACAGGGTACGGTACTTC
CASSSGDRVRYF